This is a list of T cell receptor beta chains from one sample in a study of blood T cell repertoires in COVID-19. Data came from immunoSEQ multiplex PCR; TCRdb stores just in-frame clones and leaves some out. The sample records about 170,000 clones, over 80% being singletons. Sequenced material: peripheral blood. These receptors were taken from a woman aged 80 or over with COVID-19, enrolled during active disease. CDR3s include the opening cysteine and the closing phenylalanine or tryptophan. The order of the fields is V gene, D gene, clone size, J gene, CDR3 protein, CDR3 DNA. D genes are given only for firm matches. A row's size may be missing; if present it is once, few, many or a size class.

TRBV5-6	-	-	TRBJ2-7	CASSRRLTRTYEQYF	TGTGCCAGCAGCCGCAGGTTGACTAGAACCTACGAGCAGTACTTC
TRBV6-4	TRBD2	-	TRBJ2-3	CASSPDSGVSTDTQYF	TGTGCCAGCAGTCCGGATAGCGGGGTTAGCACAGATACGCAGTATTTT
TRBV19	TRBD1	many	TRBJ2-5	CASSSLSTGEETQYF	TGTGCCAGTAGTTCTCTCTCGACAGGGGAAGAGACCCAGTACTTC
TRBV6-1	TRBD1	-	TRBJ1-3	CASSEDRARGNTIYF	TGTGCCAGCAGTGAGGACAGGGCGAGAGGAAACACCATATATTTT
TRBV6-5	-	-	TRBJ1-6	CASTIGDSPLHF	TGTGCCAGCACTATAGGGGATTCACCCCTCCACTTT
TRBV5-1	-	-	TRBJ1-6	CASSLGGEPLHF	TGCGCCAGCAGCTTGGGGGGAGAACCCCTCCACTTT
TRBV6-5	TRBD2	-	TRBJ2-2	CASSSRGGPGTGELFF	TGTGCCAGCAGTTCGCGCGGGGGGCCGGGCACCGGGGAGCTGTTTTTT
TRBV11-2	-	-	TRBJ1-1	CASKLGGLGSTEAFF	TGTGCCAGCAAATTGGGAGGGTTGGGGAGCACTGAAGCTTTCTTT
TRBV4-1	TRBD2	-	TRBJ2-3	CASSQDLSASGKTDTQYF	TGCGCCAGCAGCCAAGATCTTTCCGCTAGCGGGAAGACAGATACGCAGTATTTT
TRBV5-1	-	-	TRBJ2-2	CASSLDSTGELFF	TGCGCCAGCAGCTTGGACTCAACCGGGGAGCTGTTTTTT
TRBV9	TRBD1	-	TRBJ1-6	CASSVGGTVSNSPLHF	TGTGCCAGCAGCGTAGGGGGGACAGTTTCTAATTCACCCCTCCACTTT
TRBV5-1	-	-	TRBJ1-2	CASSPGSNYGYTF	TGCGCCAGCAGCCCCGGGAGCAACTATGGCTACACCTTC
TRBV5-1	TRBD2	-	TRBJ2-2	CASSLAGGNTGELFF	TGCGCCAGCAGCTTGGCGGGGGGGAACACCGGGGAGCTGTTTTTT
TRBV5-1	TRBD2	once	TRBJ2-3	CASSFTSGRTDTQYF	TGCGCCAGCAGCTTTACTAGCGGGAGAACAGATACGCAGTATTTT
TRBV25-1	TRBD1	few	TRBJ1-1	CASSDPTGGNTEAFF	TGTGCCAGCAGTGACCCCACAGGGGGTAACACTGAAGCTTTCTTT
TRBV4-1	-	-	TRBJ1-3	CASSQSDRWRSGNTIYF	TGCGCCAGCAGCCAATCTGACAGGTGGAGGTCTGGAAACACCATATATTTT
TRBV5-1	-	-	TRBJ1-6	CASSSSSYNSPLHF	TGCGCCAGCAGCTCGAGCTCCTATAATTCACCCCTCCACTTT
TRBV6-5	-	-	TRBJ2-2	CASSYSKRGTGELFF	TGTGCCAGCAGTTACTCGAAACGGGGCACCGGGGAGCTGTTTTTT
TRBV19	-	-	TRBJ2-7	CASSTDRVPHEQYF	TGTGCCAGTAGTACGGACAGAGTCCCCCACGAGCAGTACTTC
TRBV18	TRBD1	-	TRBJ2-7	CASSPPLGQGGEQYF	TGTGCCAGCTCGCCACCCCTGGGACAGGGGGGCGAGCAGTACTTC
TRBV6-1	-	once	TRBJ1-4	CASSDGRANEKLFF	TGTGCCAGCAGTGACGGCAGGGCGAATGAAAAACTGTTTTTT
TRBV7-8	TRBD2	-	TRBJ2-3	CASSSNSGGTQYF	TGTGCCAGCAGCTCAAATAGCGGGGGGACGCAGTATTTT
TRBV7-8	TRBD2	-	TRBJ2-7	CASSFPGTSGVSEQYF	TGTGCCAGCAGCTTTCCCGGGACTAGCGGGGTCTCGGAGCAGTACTTC
TRBV5-6	-	few	TRBJ2-6	CASSLGVSGANVLTF	TGTGCCAGCAGCTTGGGAGTGTCTGGGGCCAACGTCCTGACTTTC
TRBV5-1	TRBD1	-	TRBJ1-1	CASSLIGGQGSEAFF	TGCGCCAGCAGCCTAATCGGGGGACAGGGTTCCGAAGCTTTCTTT
TRBV5-1	TRBD1	-	TRBJ1-2	CASSGGQGGLFNYGYTF	TGCGCCAGCAGCGGAGGACAGGGGGGGTTATTCAACTATGGCTACACCTTC
TRBV9	TRBD1	-	TRBJ2-7	CASSATGGPYEQYF	TGTGCCAGCAGCGCTACAGGGGGACCCTACGAGCAGTACTTC
TRBV15	-	few	TRBJ2-7	CATGLGLPYEQYF	TGTGCGACAGGCCTGGGTTTACCATACGAGCAGTACTTC
TRBV5-1	TRBD1	-	TRBJ1-1	CASSRGQPNTEAFF	TGCGCCAGCAGCCGGGGACAGCCGAACACTGAAGCTTTCTTT
TRBV18	-	-	TRBJ2-3	CASSPQDTQYF	TGTGCCAGCTCCCCCCAAGATACGCAGTATTTT
TRBV19	-	-	TRBJ1-2	CASTTQRLYGYTF	TGTGCCAGTACTACCCAAAGACTCTATGGCTACACCTTC
TRBV19	-	-	TRBJ1-3	CASRFTSSGNTIYF	TGTGCCAGCCGATTCACGAGCTCTGGAAACACCATATATTTT